This TCR beta chain was profiled in a study of graft-versus-host responses after intestinal transplantation. Findings and limits, study-wide: GvH clones detected in recipient marrow included some appearing first in ileum or blood.

Generated by immunoSEQ multiplex PCR, the TCRdb table keeps only in-frame clones and is missing some. The table has tens of thousands of clones, 85% to 95% seen once. Turning to this clone: What it binds is unknown. A junction boundary mismatches the germline segment, possibly from a read error.

Germline CDR1 and CDR2: MGHRA and YSYEKL. The length of the CDR3 is 13 residues. The material sequenced was unstimulated CD8+ T cells sorted from spleen or lymph node cells, taken before transplant. This clonotype originated in a human donor who was the organ donor for an intestinal transplant. The chain combines TRBV4-1 with TRBJ2-7, with 8 bases that match TRBD1. The CDR3 is CASSQDQGGQATF. The CDR3 region has the DNA TGCGCCAGCAGCCAAGATCAGGGGGGACAGGCAACCTTC.